A single TCR beta chain is shown here with its context. Its antigen remains unidentified. This entry is derived from a study of T cells in Graves' hyperthyroidism and ophthalmopathy. Broader study findings: A model built on 13 V-J features separated ophthalmopathy from stable hyperthyroidism. Most thyroid clonotypes that were expanded above 0.001 also turned up in blood.

This CDR3 comprises 14 residues. V lost 8 bases to trimming and J lost 2 bases; unmatched junction nucleotides: 7. The germline gives CDR1 MDHEN, CDR2 SYDVKM. Amplified TCR beta CDR3 regions came from RNA transcripts. The HTBI primer set served for first-round RT-PCR of the TCR CDR3. TCRdb recomputed calls from the multiplex PCR reads with MiXCR, one row per CDR3 protein. The table lists 700,000 or so distinct CDR3 sequences, about 16% of them singletons. Each diagnosis was grounded in clinical symptoms, serum thyroxine and TRAb, thyroid ultrasound, and orbital computed tomography. Around 9.9 ml of fresh peripheral blood supplied the PBMCs.

The TCR originated in a man between 18 and 29 years old with Graves' hyperthyroidism. Sequences were obtained from blood. J is TRBJ2-7 and V is TRBV28; 9 bases fit TRBD1. Written as DNA, the CDR3 is TGTGCCAGCTGCCCGGGACAGGGTGCCTACGAGCAGTACTTC. It codes for CASCPGQGAYEQYF.